This paragraph reports one TCR beta chain. Primers included in the PCR were 60 Vbeta and 13 Jbeta primers. Clones were sequenced by immunoSEQ multiplex PCR, and TCRdb holds only the in-frame ones, with some missing. In the table there are around 150,000 clones, roughly 78% of which are singletons. The record originates from a study of cytomegalovirus exposure and HLA in healthy donors. The J segment lost 1 base and the V segment lost 7 bases, leaving 6 bases of the junction unmatched. This CDR3 region has 14 residues. Germline assignment: CDR1 MNHEY and CDR2 SMNVEV (reference sequence). The sequence was obtained from a man in his forties or fifties in good health and CMV-seropositive. Sequenced sample: PBMCs. V and J are TRBV27 and TRBJ1-1; 7 bases map to TRBD1. The CDR3 loop reads CASTQRQGNTEAFF. DNA of the CDR3: TGTGCCAGCACCCAGAGACAGGGGAACACTGAAGCTTTCTTT.